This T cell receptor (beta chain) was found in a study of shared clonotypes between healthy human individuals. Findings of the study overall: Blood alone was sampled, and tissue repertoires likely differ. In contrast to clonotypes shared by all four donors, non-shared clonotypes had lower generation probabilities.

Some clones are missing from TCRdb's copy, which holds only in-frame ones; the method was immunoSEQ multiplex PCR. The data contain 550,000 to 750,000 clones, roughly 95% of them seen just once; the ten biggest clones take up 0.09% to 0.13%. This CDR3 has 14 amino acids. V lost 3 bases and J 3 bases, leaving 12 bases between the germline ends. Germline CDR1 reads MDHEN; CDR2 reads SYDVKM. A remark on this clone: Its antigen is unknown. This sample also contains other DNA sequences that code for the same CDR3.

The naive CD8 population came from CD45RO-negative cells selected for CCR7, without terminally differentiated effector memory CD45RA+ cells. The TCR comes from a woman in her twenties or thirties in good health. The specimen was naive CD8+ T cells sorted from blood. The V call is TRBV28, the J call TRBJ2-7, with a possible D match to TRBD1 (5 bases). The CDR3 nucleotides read TGTGCCAGCAGTTTCAGGGTCTCCAGCTACGAGCAGTACTTC. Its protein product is CASSFRVSSYEQYF.